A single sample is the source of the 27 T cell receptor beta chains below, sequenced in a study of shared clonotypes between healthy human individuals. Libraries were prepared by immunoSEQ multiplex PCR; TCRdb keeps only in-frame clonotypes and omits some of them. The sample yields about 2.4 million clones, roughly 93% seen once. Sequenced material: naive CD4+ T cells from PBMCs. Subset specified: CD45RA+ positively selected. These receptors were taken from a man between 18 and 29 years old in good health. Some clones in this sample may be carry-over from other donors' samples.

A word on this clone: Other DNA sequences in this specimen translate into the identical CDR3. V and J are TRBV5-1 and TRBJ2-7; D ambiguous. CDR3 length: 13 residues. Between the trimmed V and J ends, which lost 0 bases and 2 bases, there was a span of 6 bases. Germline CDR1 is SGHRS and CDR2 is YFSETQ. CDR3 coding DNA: TGCGCCAGCAGCTTGGGACGGGCCTACGAGCAGTACTTC. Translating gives CASSLGRAYEQYF.

CDR3 residues: CASTKGITSTDTQYF. Here the CDR3 DNA reads TGTGCCAGCACCAAGGGGATAACTAGCACAGATACGCAGTATTTT. This rearrangement joins TRBV7-2 to TRBJ2-3, with a tentative D call TRBD1 (5 bases). This CDR3 is built from 15 residues. V lost 7 bases to trimming and J lost 0 bases, with 14 bases between them. Germline CDR1 is SGHTA and CDR2 is FQGNSA. The complete variable domain, with remaining parts taken from reference TRBV7-2 and TRBJ2-3, reads GAGVSQSPSNKVTEKGKDVELRCDPISGHTALYWYRQSLGQGLEFLIYFQGNSAPDKSGLPSDRFSAERTGGSVSTLTIQRTQQEDSAVYLCASTKGITSTDTQYFGPGTRLTVL.

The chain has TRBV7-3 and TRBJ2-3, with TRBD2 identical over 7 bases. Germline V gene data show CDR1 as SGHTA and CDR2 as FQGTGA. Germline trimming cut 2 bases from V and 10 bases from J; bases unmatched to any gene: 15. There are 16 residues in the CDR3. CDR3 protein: CASSLAPGWAGEAQYF. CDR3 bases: TGTGCCAGCAGCTTAGCCCCAGGTTGGGCGGGAGAGGCGCAGTATTTT.

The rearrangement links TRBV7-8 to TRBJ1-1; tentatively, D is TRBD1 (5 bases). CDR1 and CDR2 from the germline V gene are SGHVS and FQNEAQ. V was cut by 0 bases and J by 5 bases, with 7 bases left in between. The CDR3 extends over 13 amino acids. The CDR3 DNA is TGTGCCAGCAGCTTAGCCCAGGGAACTGAAGCTTTCTTT. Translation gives CASSLAQGTEAFF.

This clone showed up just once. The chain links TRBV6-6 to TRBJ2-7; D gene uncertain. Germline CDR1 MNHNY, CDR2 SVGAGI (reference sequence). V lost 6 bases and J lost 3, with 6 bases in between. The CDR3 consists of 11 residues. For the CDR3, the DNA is TGTGCCAGCAGGGGGAACTACGAGCAGTACTTC. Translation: CASRGNYEQYF.

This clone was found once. CDR3 sequence (DNA): TGCGCCAGCAGCCAAGAGCCAGGGGCCTACTATGGCTACACCTTC. Amino acids: CASSQEPGAYYGYTF. V is TRBV4-1 and J is TRBJ1-2, with D possibly matching TRBD1 (6 bases). Trimming removed 0 bases from V and 3 bases from J, with 11 bases in between. CDR1 and CDR2 from the germline V gene are MGHRA and YSYEKL. This CDR3 comprises 15 residues.

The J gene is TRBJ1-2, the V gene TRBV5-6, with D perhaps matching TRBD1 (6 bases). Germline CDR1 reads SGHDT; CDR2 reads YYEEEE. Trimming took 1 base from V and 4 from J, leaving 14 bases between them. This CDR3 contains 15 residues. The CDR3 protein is CASSLQGGARYGYTF. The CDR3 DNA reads TGTGCCAGCAGCTTGCAAGGGGGGGCCCGCTATGGCTACACCTTC. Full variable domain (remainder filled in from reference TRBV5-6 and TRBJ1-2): DAGVTQSPTHLIKTRGQQVTLRCSPKSGHDTVSWYQQALGQGPQFIFQYYEEEERQRGNFPDRFSGHQFPNYSSELNVNALLLGDSALYLCASSLQGGARYGYTFGSGTRLTVV.

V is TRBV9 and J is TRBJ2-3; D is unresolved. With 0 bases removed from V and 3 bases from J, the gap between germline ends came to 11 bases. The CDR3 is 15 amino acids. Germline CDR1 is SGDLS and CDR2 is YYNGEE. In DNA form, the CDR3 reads TGTGCCAGCAGCGTAGAGCCTCCGGCAACAGATACGCAGTATTTT. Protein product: CASSVEPPATDTQYF.

The CDR3 DNA follows: TGCGCCAGCAGCTTGGGACTAGCGGAGTTCGGGTACGAGCAGTACTTC. Protein product: CASSLGLAEFGYEQYF. V gene TRBV5-1 combines with J gene TRBJ2-7; 9 nucleotides line up with TRBD2. Germline loops: CDR1 SGHRS, CDR2 YFSETQ. This CDR3 has 16 residues. V lost 0 bases, J lost 4 bases, and 8 bases stayed unmatched.

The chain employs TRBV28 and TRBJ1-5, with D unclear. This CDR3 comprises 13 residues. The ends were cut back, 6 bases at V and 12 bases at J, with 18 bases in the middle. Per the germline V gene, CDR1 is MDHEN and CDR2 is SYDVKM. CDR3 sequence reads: CASRRPPSDLQHF. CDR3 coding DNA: TGTGCCAGCAGACGTCCCCCTAGTGATCTCCAGCATTTT.

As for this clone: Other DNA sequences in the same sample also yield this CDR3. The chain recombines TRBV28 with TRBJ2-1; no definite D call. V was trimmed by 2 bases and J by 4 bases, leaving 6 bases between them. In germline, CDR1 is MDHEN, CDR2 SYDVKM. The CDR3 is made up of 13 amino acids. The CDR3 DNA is TGTGCCAGCAGTTTAGACTCTTACAATGAGCAGTTCTTC. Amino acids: CASSLDSYNEQFF. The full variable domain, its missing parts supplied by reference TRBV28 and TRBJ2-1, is DVKVTQSSRYLVKRTGEKVFLECVQDMDHENMFWYRQDPGLGLRLIYFSYDVKMKEKGDIPEGYSVSREKKERFSLILESASTNQTSMYLCASSLDSYNEQFFGPGTRLTVL.

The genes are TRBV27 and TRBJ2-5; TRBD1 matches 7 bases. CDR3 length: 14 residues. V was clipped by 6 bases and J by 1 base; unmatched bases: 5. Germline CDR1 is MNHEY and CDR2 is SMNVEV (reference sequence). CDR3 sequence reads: CASRPQGRQETQYF. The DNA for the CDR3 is TGTGCCAGCAGGCCACAGGGGCGCCAAGAGACCCAGTACTTC.

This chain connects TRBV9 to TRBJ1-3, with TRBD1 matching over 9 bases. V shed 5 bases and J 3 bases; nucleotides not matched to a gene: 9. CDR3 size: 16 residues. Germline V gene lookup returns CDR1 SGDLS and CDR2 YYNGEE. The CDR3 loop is CASRSGDRAHGNTIYF. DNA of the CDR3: TGTGCCAGCAGGTCGGGGGACAGGGCTCATGGAAACACCATATATTTT.

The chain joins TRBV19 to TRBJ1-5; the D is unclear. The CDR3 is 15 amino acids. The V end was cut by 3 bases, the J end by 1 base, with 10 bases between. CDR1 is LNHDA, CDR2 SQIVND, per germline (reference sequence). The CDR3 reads CASSMGKRSNQPQHF. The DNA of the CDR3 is TGTGCCAGTAGTATGGGGAAGAGGAGCAATCAGCCCCAGCATTTT.

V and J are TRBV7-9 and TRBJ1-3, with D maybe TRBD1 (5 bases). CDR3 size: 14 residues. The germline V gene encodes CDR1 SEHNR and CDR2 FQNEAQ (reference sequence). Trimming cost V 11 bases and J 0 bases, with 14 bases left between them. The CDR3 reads CAFGVGGSGNTIYF. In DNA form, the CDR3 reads TGTGCCTTTGGAGTCGGGGGCTCTGGAAACACCATATATTTT.

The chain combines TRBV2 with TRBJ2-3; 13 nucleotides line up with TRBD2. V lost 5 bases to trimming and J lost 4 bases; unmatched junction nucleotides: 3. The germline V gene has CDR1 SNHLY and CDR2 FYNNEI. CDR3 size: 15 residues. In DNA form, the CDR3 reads TGTGCCAGCAGTCAAGGACTAGCGGGAGCAGATACGCAGTATTTT. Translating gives CASSQGLAGADTQYF. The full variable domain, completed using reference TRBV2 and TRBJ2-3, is EPEVTQTPSHQVTQMGQEVILRCVPISNHLYFYWYRQILGQKVEFLVSFYNNEISEKSEIFDDQFSVERPDGSNFTLKIRSTKLEDSAMYFCASSQGLAGADTQYFGPGTRLTVL.

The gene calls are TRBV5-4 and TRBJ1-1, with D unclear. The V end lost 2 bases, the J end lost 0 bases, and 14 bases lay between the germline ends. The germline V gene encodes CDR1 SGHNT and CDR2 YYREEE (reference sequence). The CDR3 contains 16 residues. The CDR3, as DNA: TGTGCCAGCAGCTTCCAAACCACCCCATTGAACACTGAAGCTTTCTTT. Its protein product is CASSFQTTPLNTEAFF.

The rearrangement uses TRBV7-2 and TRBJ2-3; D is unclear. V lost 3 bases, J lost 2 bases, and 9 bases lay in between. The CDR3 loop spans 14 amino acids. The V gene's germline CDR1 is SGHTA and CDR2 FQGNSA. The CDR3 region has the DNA TGTGCCAGCAGCTTCCGGGCTTTCACAGATACGCAGTATTTT. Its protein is CASSFRAFTDTQYF.

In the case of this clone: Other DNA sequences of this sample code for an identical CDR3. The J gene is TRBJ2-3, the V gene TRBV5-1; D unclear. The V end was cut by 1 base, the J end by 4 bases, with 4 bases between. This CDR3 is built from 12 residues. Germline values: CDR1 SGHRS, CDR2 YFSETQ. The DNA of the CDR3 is TGCGCCAGCAGCTTGAGTGCAGATACGCAGTATTTT. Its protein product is CASSLSADTQYF.

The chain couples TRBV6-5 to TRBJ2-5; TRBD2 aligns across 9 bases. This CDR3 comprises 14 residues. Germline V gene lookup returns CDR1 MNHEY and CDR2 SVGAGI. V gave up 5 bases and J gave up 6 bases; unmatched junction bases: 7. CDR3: CASSQREALKTQYF. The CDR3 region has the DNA TGTGCCAGCAGTCAGCGGGAGGCTCTGAAGACCCAGTACTTC.

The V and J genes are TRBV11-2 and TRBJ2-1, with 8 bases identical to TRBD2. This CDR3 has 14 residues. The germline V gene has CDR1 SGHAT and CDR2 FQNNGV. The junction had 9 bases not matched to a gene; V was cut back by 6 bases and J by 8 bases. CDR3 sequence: CASRFSGIRDEQFF. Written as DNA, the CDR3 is TGTGCCAGCAGATTTAGCGGGATTAGGGATGAGCAGTTCTTC.

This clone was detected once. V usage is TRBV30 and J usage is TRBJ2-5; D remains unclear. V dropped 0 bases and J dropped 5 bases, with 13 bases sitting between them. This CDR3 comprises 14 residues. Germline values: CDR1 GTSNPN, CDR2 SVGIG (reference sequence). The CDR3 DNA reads TGTGCCTGGAGTGTTGGTTCGGCTTCTGAGACCCAGTACTTC. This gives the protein CAWSVGSASETQYF.

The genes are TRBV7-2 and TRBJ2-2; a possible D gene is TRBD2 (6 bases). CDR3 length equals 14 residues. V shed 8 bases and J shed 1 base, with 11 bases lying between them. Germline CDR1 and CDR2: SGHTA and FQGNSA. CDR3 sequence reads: CASLWGLNTGELFF. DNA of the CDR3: TGTGCCAGCCTATGGGGACTGAACACCGGGGAGCTGTTTTTT. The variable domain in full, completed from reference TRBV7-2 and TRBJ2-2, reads GAGVSQSPSNKVTEKGKDVELRCDPISGHTALYWYRQSLGQGLEFLIYFQGNSAPDKSGLPSDRFSAERTGGSVSTLTIQRTQQEDSAVYLCASLWGLNTGELFFGEGSRLTVL.

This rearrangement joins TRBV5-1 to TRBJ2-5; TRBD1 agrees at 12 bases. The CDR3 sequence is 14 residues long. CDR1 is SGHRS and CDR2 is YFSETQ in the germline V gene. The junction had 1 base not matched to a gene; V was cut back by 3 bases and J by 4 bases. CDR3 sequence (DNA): TGCGCCAGCAGCTGGGACAGGGGGCGAGAGACCCAGTACTTC. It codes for CASSWDRGRETQYF.

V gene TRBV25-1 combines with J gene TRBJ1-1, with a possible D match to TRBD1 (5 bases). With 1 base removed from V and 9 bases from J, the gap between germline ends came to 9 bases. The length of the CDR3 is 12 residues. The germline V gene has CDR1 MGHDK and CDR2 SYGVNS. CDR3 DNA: TGTGCCAGCAGTGAATGGGGCAGCAAAGCTTTCTTT. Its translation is CASSEWGSKAFF.

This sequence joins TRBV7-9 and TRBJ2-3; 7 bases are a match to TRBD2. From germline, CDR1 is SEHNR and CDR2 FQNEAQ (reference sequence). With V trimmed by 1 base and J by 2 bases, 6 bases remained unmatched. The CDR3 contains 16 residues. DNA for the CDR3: TGTGCCAGCAGCTTAGTAACGGGAGGCATCACAGATACGCAGTATTTT. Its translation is CASSLVTGGITDTQYF.

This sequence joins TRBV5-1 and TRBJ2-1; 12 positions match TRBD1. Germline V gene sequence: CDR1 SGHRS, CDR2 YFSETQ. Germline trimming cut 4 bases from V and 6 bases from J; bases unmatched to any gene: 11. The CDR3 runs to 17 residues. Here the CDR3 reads CASSPAGRDRGPNEQFF. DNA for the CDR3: TGCGCCAGCAGCCCGGCAGGACGGGACAGGGGGCCCAATGAGCAGTTCTTC.